This T cell receptor beta chain comes out of a study of T cell clonality in common variable immunodeficiency. In this sample, this clone turned up many times. The read ends 3 residues shy of where the CDR3 ends; the end is completed using the germline J gene. The CDR3 covers 13 residues. Trimming pared 5 bases from V and 2 bases from J, leaving 10 bases between. Germline-derived CDR1 and CDR2 are SGHTA and FQGNSA. CVID and control samples used equivalent genomic DNA input. Using immunoSEQ multiplex PCR, the repertoire was profiled, and TCRdb retains in-frame clones only, with some absent. Sampling found some 45,000 clones, none seen once.

The receptor was isolated from a person aged 18 to 70 in good health. This chain links TRBV7-2 with TRBJ2-7, with D possibly matching TRBD2 (5 bases). The specimen sequenced was peripheral blood mononuclear cells. The CDR3 is CASSLERAYEQYF. The sequenced part of the CDR3 DNA is TGTGCCAGCAGCCTTGAGAGGGCCTACGAG.